This entry lists 13 T cell receptor beta chains sequenced from one sample in a study of blood T cell repertoires in COVID-19. Generated by immunoSEQ multiplex PCR, the TCRdb table keeps only in-frame clones and is missing some. The data hold a few hundred thousand clones, with about nine tenths observed a single time. Sequencing was performed on peripheral blood. These receptors came from a woman aged 25 to 39 with COVID-19, enrolled during active disease.

This clone was detected only once. The rearrangement uses TRBV6-1 and TRBJ2-1; 10 bases fit TRBD1. CDR3 length: 15 amino acids. Germline assignment: CDR1 MNHNS and CDR2 SASEGT. V was clipped by 0 bases and J by 5 bases; unmatched bases: 1. CDR3: CASSEAGQGNNEQFF. CDR3 in DNA: TGTGCCAGCAGTGAAGCGGGACAGGGGAACAATGAGCAGTTCTTC.

The chain links TRBV28 to TRBJ2-2, with D perhaps TRBD1 (5 bases). CDR1 and CDR2 from the germline V gene are MDHEN and SYDVKM. With 1 base removed from V and 6 bases from J, the gap between germline ends came to 9 bases. There are 14 residues in the CDR3. This chain's CDR3 is CASSLSSGSGELFF. The CDR3 DNA reads TGTGCCAGCAGTTTATCTTCAGGGTCCGGGGAGCTGTTTTTT.

V is TRBV2 and J is TRBJ2-1; a possible D gene is TRBD1 (6 bases). V lost 4 bases, J lost 3 bases, and 10 bases lay in between. The CDR3 loop spans 14 amino acids. The germline V gene has CDR1 SNHLY and CDR2 FYNNEI. CDR3: CASSATGNYNEQFF. As DNA, the CDR3 is TGTGCCAGCAGTGCCACAGGGAACTACAATGAGCAGTTCTTC.

V is TRBV29-1 and J is TRBJ2-1; 9 bases fit TRBD2. The V segment lost 8 bases and the J segment 7 bases; nucleotides outside the gene matches: 9. This CDR3 region has 13 residues. The germline gives CDR1 SQVTM, CDR2 ANQGSEA. The chain's CDR3 is CSLSSGSRNEQFF. The CDR3 bases are TGCAGCCTCAGTAGCGGGAGTCGGAATGAGCAGTTCTTC.

This chain links TRBV28 with TRBJ1-2, with 10 bases fitting TRBD1. The CDR3 has 15 residues. In germline, CDR1 is MDHEN, CDR2 SYDVKM. V trimming: 4 bases; J trimming: 2 bases; junction bases outside the gene matches: 4. The CDR3 reads CASSSAGQGNYGYTF. CDR3 bases: TGTGCCAGCAGTTCCGCGGGACAGGGGAACTATGGCTACACCTTC.

The rearrangement joins TRBV28 to TRBJ1-4; D might be TRBD1 (5 bases). CDR1 is MDHEN and CDR2 is SYDVKM in the germline V gene. The CDR3 has 18 amino acids. Trimming took off 1 base at V and 3 bases at J, with 18 bases between the two ends. CDR3 nucleotide sequence: TGTGCCAGCAGTTTATCCCAAATAACAGGCACTCCTAATGAAAAACTGTTTTTT. Amino acid sequence: CASSLSQITGTPNEKLFF.

The V and J genes are TRBV9 and TRBJ1-2; 8 positions match TRBD1. This CDR3 is 15 amino acids long. J gave up 2 bases and V 0 bases, and 3 bases lay outside the gene matches. Germline loops: CDR1 SGDLS, CDR2 YYNGEE. The CDR3 region is CASSVADRGNYGYTF. As DNA, the CDR3 is TGTGCCAGCAGCGTAGCCGACAGGGGCAACTATGGCTACACCTTC.

This chain links TRBV25-1 with TRBJ2-7; D is perhaps TRBD1 (5 bases). CDR1 MGHDK and CDR2 SYGVNS come from the germline V gene. V lost 4 bases, J lost 6 bases, and 13 bases lay in between. The CDR3 sequence is 13 residues long. CDR3 loop: CASSGGFLSEQYF. The CDR3 DNA sequence: TGTGCCAGCAGTGGGGGCTTCCTATCCGAGCAGTACTTC.

The gene calls are TRBV28 and TRBJ1-5; tentative D call: TRBD1 (6 bases). V lost 8 bases to trimming and J lost 0 bases, with 20 bases between them. Germline lookup yields CDR1 MDHEN and CDR2 SYDVKM. The CDR3 length is 17 residues. Written as DNA, the CDR3 is TGTGCCAGCGGCAGATCAGGGGAGTCGTTTAGCAATCAGCCCCAGCATTTT. Amino acids: CASGRSGESFSNQPQHF.

This chain joins TRBV5-4 and TRBJ1-1; the D is unclear. The CDR3 sequence is 18 residues long. V gave up 2 bases and J gave up 2 bases, with 22 bases separating them. Germline CDR1 and CDR2: SGHNT and YYREEE (reference sequence). The CDR3: CASSFLISTELFNTEAFF. The DNA of the CDR3 is TGTGCCAGCAGCTTCCTTATTAGTACAGAACTCTTCAACACTGAAGCTTTCTTT.

This clone was counted only a few times. The chain couples TRBV2 to TRBJ2-1, with TRBD2 as a possible D gene (7 bases). CDR3 size: 16 residues. V was trimmed by 6 bases and J by 0 bases, leaving 15 bases between them. Germline loops: CDR1 SNHLY, CDR2 FYNNEI. As DNA, the CDR3 is TGTGCCAGCAGCAAGGGGGGGCCGACCTCCTACAATGAGCAGTTCTTC. It translates to CASSKGGPTSYNEQFF.

The V call is TRBV3-1 (or the pseudogene TRBV3-2), the J call TRBJ2-1; D might be TRBD1 (5 bases). Germline CDR1 is LGHDT and CDR2 is YNNKEL (reference sequence). The CDR3 has 13 amino acids. Trimming removed 8 bases at V and 6 bases at J, with 14 bases between. In DNA, the CDR3 is TGTGCCAGCCCATGGGCTAGGGGCAATGAGCAGTTCTTC. Encoded protein: CASPWARGNEQFF.

This clone was observed a single time. The chain is built from TRBV27 and TRBJ1-1; 7 bases line up with TRBD1. J gave up 0 bases and V 5 bases, and 6 bases lay outside the gene matches. Germline-derived CDR1 and CDR2 are MNHEY and SMNVEV (reference sequence). The CDR3 spans 15 residues. Written as DNA, the CDR3 is TGTGCCAGCAGTCTACGCAGGGGGGTGAACACTGAAGCTTTCTTT. It codes for CASSLRRGVNTEAFF.